This record covers a single T cell receptor beta chain. The source of the sample is a study of T cell repertoires in cytomegalovirus infection. TCRdb analysed the reads with MiXCR anew, one entry per CDR3 protein. The sample includes about 160,000 distinct CDR3 sequences, 17% seen only once; the top ten take approximately 19%. CDR3 length: 13 residues. Germline V lookup: CDR1 ENHRY, CDR2 SYGVKD. Trimming at V came to 7 bases and at J to 7 bases, leaving 8 bases not matched to a gene. The sequence was obtained from a human donor in good health (CMV status not recorded). Some clones in this sample may be carry-over from other donors' samples. Sample: CD8+ T cells from PBMCs. This rearrangement joins TRBV10-3 to TRBJ1-1, with 8 bases identical to TRBD1. CDR3 sequence: CAITKGQGHEAFF. As DNA, the CDR3 is TGTGCCATCACTAAAGGACAGGGCCATGAAGCTTTCTTT.